This T cell receptor beta chain was captured by sequencing in a study of blood T cells in healthy people across ages. Study conclusions and caveats: Naive and antigen-experienced cells were not separated, limiting conclusive comparison. Strongly correlated with naive T cell percentage was TCR beta diversity.

Per individual sample, total RNA of at least 6 micrograms was extracted. A second PCR, run for roughly 7 to 11 cycles, used a sample-barcoded 5' primer plus a J-beta primer mix. A template-switch adaptor containing 12 random nucleotides labeled each cDNA molecule. TCRdb re-derived calls from the 5' RACE reads in MiXCR, one entry per CDR3 protein. Of 1.5 million to 2 million distinct CDR3 sequences detected, approximately 50% appear once; the ten largest clones hold approximately 2%. On this clonotype itself: The antigen is unknown.

The receptor was isolated from a middle-aged woman in good health. Sequencing used blood.

The DNA of the CDR3 is TGTGCCAGCAGTCAATTGGGACCGACCTACGAGCAGTACTTC. This encodes CASSQLGPTYEQYF. V usage is TRBV28 and J usage is TRBJ2-7; tentatively, D is TRBD1 or TRBD2 (5 bases each). CDR3 length: 14 amino acids. The germline CDR1 and CDR2 sequences are MDHEN and SYDVKM. V was trimmed by 5 bases and J by 2 bases, leaving 13 bases between them.